The 30 T cell receptor beta chains in this list originate from one sample, sequenced in a study of shared clonotypes between healthy human individuals. Here immunoSEQ multiplex PCR was the method, and the copy in TCRdb shows in-frame clones only, minus some. The sample has roughly 2,500,000 clones; under 95% are singletons. The source material was naive CD4+ T cells from PBMCs. Subset: CD45RA+ positively selected. Receptors originate from a young man in good health. Some clones in this sample may be carry-over from other donors' samples.

This clone was seen a single time. The V call is TRBV10-3, the J call TRBJ2-1; perhaps TRBD1 as D (5 bases). CDR3 length equals 13 residues. Trimming took off 4 bases at V and 3 bases at J, with 7 bases between the two ends. Germline assignment: CDR1 ENHRY and CDR2 SYGVKD. The CDR3 reads CAISADNYNEQFF. The DNA for the CDR3 is TGTGCCATCAGTGCGGACAACTACAATGAGCAGTTCTTC.

This CDR3 is CASSLISGEKLFF. In DNA form, the CDR3 reads TGTGCCAGCAGCTTAATATCGGGAGAAAAACTGTTTTTT. The V call is TRBV7-9, the J call TRBJ1-4; D not resolved. CDR1 and CDR2 from the germline V gene are SEHNR and FQNEAQ (reference sequence). This CDR3 has 13 amino acids. The germline V and J ends were trimmed by 2 bases and 8 bases, with 9 bases remaining between them.

This chain uses TRBV27 with TRBJ2-7, with 14 bases aligning to TRBD2. CDR1 is MNHEY, CDR2 SMNVEV, per germline (reference sequence). The CDR3 is 19 residues long. The junction had 13 bases not matched to a gene; V was cut back by 5 bases and J by 1 base. DNA of the CDR3: TGTGCCAGCAGTCCAAAATATATGGGACTAGCGGGAGCGTCCTACGAGCAGTACTTC. Residues: CASSPKYMGLAGASYEQYF.

In this sample, this clone turned up once. The chain recombines TRBV19 with TRBJ2-7, with D perhaps matching TRBD1 (5 bases). V lost 2 bases, J lost 0 bases, and 8 bases lay in between. The CDR3 is 14 residues long. Germline assignment: CDR1 LNHDA and CDR2 SQIVND (reference sequence). CDR3 sequence: CASSIIDSSYEQYF. CDR3 nucleotides: TGTGCCAGTAGTATAATCGACAGCTCCTACGAGCAGTACTTC.

The chain employs TRBV7-3 and TRBJ2-3; 7 nucleotides line up with TRBD2. V gave up 2 bases and J gave up 6 bases; unmatched junction bases: 14. Germline-derived CDR1 and CDR2 are SGHTA and FQGTGA. The CDR3 spans 17 residues. Here the CDR3 reads CASSLGALSGSFDTQYF. CDR3 sequence (DNA): TGTGCCAGCAGCTTAGGGGCCCTTAGCGGGTCCTTTGATACGCAGTATTTT.

A remark on this clone: The same CDR3 also results from other DNA sequences found in this sample. The chain combines TRBV11-3 with TRBJ2-7, with a possible D match to TRBD1 (6 bases). CDR3 length: 15 residues. Per the germline V gene, CDR1 is SGHNT and CDR2 is YENEEA. Trimming stripped 1 base from V and 1 base from J, with 11 bases between. In DNA, the CDR3 is TGTGCCAGCAGCTTAGGGGGGCAGTCGTCCTACGAGCAGTACTTC. Protein: CASSLGGQSSYEQYF.

The chain uses TRBV10-3 and TRBJ2-2, with 7 bases fitting TRBD1. This CDR3 has 14 residues. The V gene's germline CDR1 is ENHRY and CDR2 SYGVKD. The V segment lost 7 bases and the J segment 6 bases; nucleotides outside the gene matches: 8. The CDR3 is CAINPDRLAGELFF. The CDR3 DNA reads TGTGCCATCAACCCGGACAGGTTGGCCGGGGAGCTGTTTTTT.

This clone was picked up one time. In nucleotides, the CDR3 is TGTGCCAGTAGTCCCAGGGGTGGCGATCAGCCCCAGCATTTT. It encodes CASSPRGGDQPQHF. The chain links TRBV19 to TRBJ1-5, with D tentatively TRBD1 (6 bases). V was clipped by 5 bases and J by 5 bases, with 13 bases between them. The CDR3 runs 14 residues. Per the germline V gene, CDR1 is LNHDA and CDR2 is SQIVND (reference sequence).

The chain joins TRBV18 to TRBJ2-4, with D unclear. Germline V CDR1 and CDR2: KGHSH, LQKENI. This CDR3 spans 16 amino acids. The ends were cut back, 3 bases at V and 2 bases at J, with 14 bases in the middle. CDR3 in DNA: TGTGCCAGCTCACCTTTTGGTGCTGGGACCAAAAACATTCAGTACTTC. Amino acid sequence: CASSPFGAGTKNIQYF.

The chain is built from TRBV6-6 and TRBJ1-1; D possibly corresponds to TRBD1 (5 bases). V was trimmed by 9 bases and J by 1 base, leaving 12 bases between them. In germline, CDR1 is MNHNY, CDR2 SVGAGI (reference sequence). This CDR3 spans 13 amino acids. For the CDR3, the DNA is TGTGCCAGTACCGGGACTTCGAACACTGAAGCTTTCTTT. This encodes CASTGTSNTEAFF.

The chain employs TRBV11-2 and TRBJ2-1; TRBD2 matches at 7 bases. The CDR3 contains 17 residues. CDR1 is SGHAT, CDR2 FQNNGV, per germline. V was pared by 2 bases and J by 2 bases, with 9 bases of the junction left unmatched. The CDR3 spells CASSLLGRGTTYNEQFF. For the CDR3, the DNA is TGTGCCAGCAGCTTACTTGGTCGCGGGACTACCTACAATGAGCAGTTCTTC.

To note about this clone: The identical CDR3 is also encoded by other nucleotide sequences in the sample. This sequence joins TRBV29-1 and TRBJ2-5; TRBD2 matches 11 bases. J was trimmed by 1 base and V by 7 bases; bases with no gene match: 5. CDR3 length equals 14 residues. Looked up from germline, CDR1 is SQVTM and CDR2 is ANQGSEA. This chain's CDR3 is CSADGTSGQETQYF. The DNA of the CDR3 is TGCAGCGCCGACGGGACTAGCGGCCAAGAGACCCAGTACTTC.

This clone was observed a handful of times. The rearrangement uses TRBV5-6 and TRBJ1-5, with a possible D match to TRBD1 (5 bases). The germline V and J ends were trimmed by 2 bases and 4 bases, with 13 bases remaining between them. The CDR3 is made up of 15 amino acids. Per germline, CDR1 SGHDT and CDR2 YYEEEE. The CDR3 is CASSFGSAGNQPQHF. CDR3 nucleotides: TGTGCCAGCAGCTTCGGGTCTGCAGGGAATCAGCCCCAGCATTTT.

The genes are TRBV5-1 and TRBJ2-1, with 8 bases that match TRBD2. J lost 0 bases, V lost 4 bases, and 6 bases had no gene match. The germline V gene encodes CDR1 SGHRS and CDR2 YFSETQ. CDR3 length: 16 residues. The CDR3 coding sequence is TGCGCCAGCAGCCAAGGCAGCGGGAGCTCCTACAATGAGCAGTTCTTC. It is translated as CASSQGSGSSYNEQFF.

The V and J genes are TRBV30 and TRBJ1-1, with a possible D match to TRBD1 (6 bases). Trimming cost V 3 bases and J 0 bases, with 14 bases left between them. Germline CDR1 is GTSNPN and CDR2 is SVGIG (reference sequence). This CDR3 is built from 15 residues. The CDR3 sequence is CAWRLSDRMNTEAFF. In nucleotides, the CDR3 is TGTGCCTGGAGACTCTCCGACAGGATGAACACTGAAGCTTTCTTT.

This clone was seen a few times. This chain joins TRBV4-3 and TRBJ1-5; 7 positions match TRBD1. The CDR3 is 16 amino acids. V lost 4 bases to trimming and J lost 4 bases; unmatched junction nucleotides: 10. Per the germline V gene, CDR1 is LGHNA and CDR2 is YSLEER. CDR3 in DNA: TGCGCCAGCAGCCTCCGATTGGGACAGATAAATCAGCCCCAGCATTTT. Translated: CASSLRLGQINQPQHF.

J is TRBJ2-1 and V is TRBV30; possibly TRBD2 for D (6 bases). Trimming removed 4 bases at V and 2 bases at J, with 27 bases between. This CDR3 has 19 amino acids. The germline gives CDR1 GTSNPN, CDR2 SVGIG (reference sequence). The CDR3 DNA follows: TGTGCCTGGATTGAACGATCTCCTTCACGGGAGCACCCCTACAATGAGCAGTTCTTC. Protein product: CAWIERSPSREHPYNEQFF.

The genes are TRBV4-2 and TRBJ2-5; D perhaps matches TRBD1 (5 bases). Trimming removed 3 bases at V and 1 base at J, with 15 bases between. CDR3 length equals 16 residues. Germline-derived CDR1 and CDR2 are LGHNA and YNFKEQ. For the CDR3, the DNA is TGTGCCAGCAGCCAGTTAGGAGCGCAGGGCCAAGAGACCCAGTACTTC. Protein product: CASSQLGAQGQETQYF.

The V gene is TRBV7-6, the J gene TRBJ2-3; possibly TRBD2 for D (6 bases). Germline V gives CDR1 SGHVS, CDR2 FNYEAQ. The V end was cut by 2 bases, the J end by 2 bases, with 17 bases between. The CDR3 length is 17 residues. The CDR3 protein is CASSLRRRDFITDTQYF. DNA of the CDR3: TGTGCCAGCAGCTTACGAAGAAGGGACTTCATCACAGATACGCAGTATTTT.

The V gene is TRBV29-1, the J gene TRBJ2-7; D unresolved. CDR3 length: 12 residues. Germline lookup yields CDR1 SQVTM and CDR2 ANQGSEA. The V end was cut by 0 bases, the J end by 13 bases, with 16 bases between. DNA of the CDR3: TGCAGCGTTGAAGATTCGGGCAGGACCACTTACTTC. Its translation: CSVEDSGRTTYF.

In DNA, the CDR3 is TGTGCCAGCAGTAGGCGACAGGTCCTGGGCGAAAAACTGTTTTTT. Translated, it gives CASSRRQVLGEKLFF. This rearrangement joins TRBV27 to TRBJ1-4; possible D gene TRBD1, 6 bases. V was clipped by 5 bases and J by 8 bases, with 18 bases between them. Germline loops: CDR1 MNHEY, CDR2 SMNVEV (reference sequence). CDR3 length: 15 amino acids.

The rearrangement joins TRBV7-3 to TRBJ2-3, with D perhaps matching TRBD1 or TRBD2 (5 bases each). The CDR3 sequence is 13 residues long. V lost 5 bases, J lost 9 bases, and 15 bases lay in between. Germline V gives CDR1 SGHTA, CDR2 FQGTGA. In DNA form, the CDR3 reads TGTGCCAGCAGCCTAAGGGACCCGGGCACGCAGTATTTT. It is translated as CASSLRDPGTQYF. The full variable domain, with the rest looked up from reference TRBV7-3 and TRBJ2-3, is GAGVSQTPSNKVTEKGKYVELRCDPISGHTALYWYRQSLGQGPEFLIYFQGTGAADDSGLPNDRFFAVRPEGSVSTLKIQRTERGDSAVYLCASSLRDPGTQYFGPGTRLTVL.

This chain connects TRBV7-3 to TRBJ2-1; TRBD2 matches at 10 bases. V dropped 2 bases and J dropped 10; count of bases not matched to a gene: 8. From germline, CDR1 is SGHTA and CDR2 FQGTGA. The CDR3 loop spans 15 amino acids. CDR3 sequence: CASSLLAGVEQEQFF. CDR3 DNA sequence: TGTGCCAGCAGCTTACTAGCGGGAGTTGAACAGGAGCAGTTCTTC.

The rearrangement joins TRBV5-1 to TRBJ2-6; D is ambiguous. There are 16 residues in the CDR3. Trimming pared 0 bases from V and 0 bases from J, leaving 7 bases between. Germline loops: CDR1 SGHRS, CDR2 YFSETQ. The CDR3 DNA follows: TGCGCCAGCAGCTTGGACGGCACCTCTGGGGCCAACGTCCTGACTTTC. Translation gives CASSLDGTSGANVLTF. The entire variable domain, with the rest obtained from reference TRBV5-1 and TRBJ2-6, is as follows: KAGVTQTPRYLIKTRGQQVTLSCSPISGHRSVSWYQQTPGQGLQFLFEYFSETQRNKGNFPGRFSGRQFSNSRSEMNVSTLELGDSALYLCASSLDGTSGANVLTFGAGSRLTVL.

As to this clone: This CDR3 is also generated by other DNA sequences in the sample. This chain joins TRBV28 and TRBJ2-3, with 8 bases aligning to TRBD2. In germline, CDR1 is MDHEN, CDR2 SYDVKM. The V segment lost 4 bases and the J segment 0 bases; nucleotides outside the gene matches: 3. The CDR3 runs 15 residues. CDR3 sequence reads: CASSYSGASTDTQYF. The CDR3 nucleotides are TGTGCCAGCAGTTATAGCGGGGCTAGCACAGATACGCAGTATTTT.

The V gene is TRBV27, the J gene TRBJ2-1; 7 bases map to TRBD2. Germline V gene lookup returns CDR1 MNHEY and CDR2 SMNVEV (reference sequence). The length of the CDR3 is 16 residues. V was pared by 5 bases and J by 6 bases, with 13 bases of the junction left unmatched. This chain's CDR3 is CASSRVTSFVFNEQFF. DNA of the CDR3: TGTGCCAGCAGTAGAGTGACTAGCTTTGTGTTCAATGAGCAGTTCTTC.

This sequence joins TRBV28 and TRBJ2-3; D tentatively reads TRBD1 or TRBD2 (5 bases each). Germline values: CDR1 MDHEN, CDR2 SYDVKM. The CDR3 is 14 residues long. The ends were cut back, 8 bases at V and 0 bases at J, with 12 bases in the middle. The CDR3 bases are TGTGCCAGCGGGGGATCGAATAGCACAGATACGCAGTATTTT. It codes for CASGGSNSTDTQYF.

This chain uses TRBV19 with TRBJ2-7; 9 bases are shared with TRBD2. The CDR3 covers 16 residues. Germline lookup yields CDR1 LNHDA and CDR2 SQIVND (reference sequence). Unmatched junction bases numbered 13, after V lost 6 bases and J lost 4 bases. This chain's CDR3 is CASSAASGIPLYEQYF. The CDR3 DNA reads TGTGCCAGTAGCGCTGCTAGCGGGATACCCCTTTACGAGCAGTACTTC. The complete variable domain, with remaining parts taken from reference TRBV19 and TRBJ2-7, reads DGGITQSPKYLFRKEGQNVTLSCEQNLNHDAMYWYRQDPGQGLRLIYYSQIVNDFQKGDIAEGYSVSREKKESFPLTVTSAQKNPTAFYLCASSAASGIPLYEQYFGPGTRLTVT.

This chain connects TRBV6-5 to TRBJ2-3; D unclear. Germline CDR1 is MNHEY and CDR2 is SVGAGI. V gave up 0 bases and J gave up 7 bases, with 11 bases separating them. The CDR3 covers 14 residues. The CDR3 is CASSYSKDVNTQYF. CDR3 bases: TGTGCCAGCAGTTACTCGAAGGACGTAAATACGCAGTATTTT.

Comments on this clone: At the DNA level, this CDR3 is encoded by other sequences in the same sample as well. DNA for the CDR3: TGCGCCAGCAGCTTGGGTCGGGGGGTAGAGACCCAGTACTTC. Residues: CASSLGRGVETQYF. The J gene is TRBJ2-5, the V gene TRBV5-1; 7 nucleotides align to TRBD2. Germline lookup yields CDR1 SGHRS and CDR2 YFSETQ. With V trimmed by 0 bases and J by 4 bases, 3 bases remained unmatched. This CDR3 is 14 amino acids long. The whole variable domain, filled in from reference TRBV5-1 and TRBJ2-5, reads KAGVTQTPRYLIKTRGQQVTLSCSPISGHRSVSWYQQTPGQGLQFLFEYFSETQRNKGNFPGRFSGRQFSNSRSEMNVSTLELGDSALYLCASSLGRGVETQYFGPGTRLLVL.